This T cell receptor (beta chain) was observed in a study of T-cell reconstitution after alpha-beta-depleted transplantation in children. Preparing the TCRbeta library involved the use of unique molecular identifiers. MiXCR was run by TCRdb on the PCR reads, yielding one entry per CDR3 protein. Seen here are fewer than 550,000 distinct CDR3 sequences, about an eighth observed once, and the top ten hold about 15%. CDR1 is SGHRS and CDR2 is YFSETQ in the germline V gene. The CDR3 spans 16 residues. J lost 7 bases, V lost 5 bases, and 14 bases had no gene match. As regards this clonotype: Its antigen remains unidentified.

Study-wide results and caveats: T-cell numbers and diversity, one year after transplant, stemmed largely from T cells that were newly produced.

This TCR came from a female patient aged 2-10 years who had a stem cell transplant for aplastic anemia, so the T cells may come from the graft donor. This sequence joins TRBV5-1 and TRBJ2-2, with TRBD2 matching over 7 bases. Sequencing used PBMCs, mostly from graft donor cells, obtained 180 days after TCRalphabeta/CD19-depleted stem cell transplant. Here the CDR3 DNA reads TGCGCCAGCAGTTGGGAGGCCCAACTAGCGATCGGGGAGCTGTTTTTT. Amino acid sequence: CASSWEAQLAIGELFF. Full variable domain (outside the CDR3, taken from reference TRBV5-1 and TRBJ2-2): KAGVTQTPRYLIKTRGQQVTLSCSPISGHRSVSWYQQTPGQGLQFLFEYFSETQRNKGNFPGRFSGRQFSNSRSEMNVSTLELGDSALYLCASSWEAQLAIGELFFGEGSRLTVL.